The 29 T cell receptor beta chains below all came from one sample that was sequenced in a study of blood T cell repertoires in COVID-19. Clones were read by immunoSEQ multiplex PCR, and TCRdb kept only the in-frame ones, dropping some. The sample holds 250,000 to 350,000 clones, around nine tenths seen once. The sample consisted of peripheral blood. The receptors here all came from a woman in her 30s with COVID-19, enrolled during active disease.

This chain connects TRBV27 to TRBJ1-6, with 10 bases fitting TRBD1. This CDR3 comprises 14 residues. CDR1 MNHEY and CDR2 SMNVEV come from the germline V gene (reference sequence). With V trimmed by 7 bases and J by 7 bases, 4 bases remained unmatched. CDR3 in DNA: TGTGCCAGCACCCTGACAGGGGGCAATTCACCCCTCCACTTT. It translates to CASTLTGGNSPLHF.

The V and J genes are TRBV6-5 and TRBJ1-3, with 8 bases matching TRBD1. The CDR3 loop spans 14 amino acids. Looked up from germline, CDR1 is MNHEY and CDR2 is SVGAGI. V shed 2 bases, J shed 8 bases, and the junction held 5 bases outside the gene matches. The CDR3 here is CASSYTRTGYTIYF. DNA for the CDR3: TGTGCCAGCAGTTACACCCGGACAGGGTACACCATATATTTT.

The chain is built from TRBV29-1 and TRBJ1-1; 7 bases are a match to TRBD1. CDR1 is SQVTM, CDR2 ANQGSEA, per germline. CDR3 length: 13 amino acids. Unmatched junction bases numbered 5, after V lost 7 bases and J lost 0 bases. This CDR3 reads CSAWTGLNTEAFF. CDR3 nucleotides: TGCAGCGCCTGGACAGGCCTGAACACTGAAGCTTTCTTT.

The chain carries TRBV7-6 and TRBJ2-2; 8 nucleotides match TRBD2. V lost 1 base to trimming and J lost 0 bases; unmatched junction nucleotides: 1. The CDR3 totals 16 residues. The germline V gene encodes CDR1 SGHVS and CDR2 FNYEAQ. This CDR3 reads CASSLEAGANTGELFF. DNA of the CDR3: TGTGCCAGCAGCTTAGAAGCGGGAGCGAACACCGGGGAGCTGTTTTTT.

This sequence joins TRBV7-3 and TRBJ2-2; TRBD2 agrees at 15 bases. Germline CDR1 and CDR2: SGHTA and FQGTGA. CDR3 length: 16 residues. The ends lost 4 bases at V and 6 bases at J; junction bases unmatched: 3. The CDR3 sequence is CASSWTSGRGAGELFF. The CDR3 DNA follows: TGTGCCAGCAGCTGGACTAGCGGGAGGGGCGCCGGGGAGCTGTTTTTT.

J is TRBJ2-2 and V is TRBV27, with TRBD2 matching 7 bases. Looked up from germline, CDR1 is MNHEY and CDR2 is SMNVEV (reference sequence). With 5 bases clipped from V and 4 bases from J, the junction kept 10 bases outside the gene matches. The CDR3 contains 16 residues. The CDR3 bases are TGTGCCAGCAGTCCTCGGGGGAGGGGAGGCACCGGGGAGCTGTTTTTT. It yields the protein CASSPRGRGGTGELFF.

The rearrangement links TRBV28 to TRBJ1-2; tentatively, D is TRBD1 (6 bases). The CDR3 sequence is 11 residues long. The V gene's germline CDR1 is MDHEN and CDR2 SYDVKM. V was pared by 6 bases and J by 8 bases, with 10 bases between. CDR3 sequence (DNA): TGTGCCAGCAGCACAGGGCTAGGCTACACCTTC. Encoded protein: CASSTGLGYTF.

The V gene is TRBV7-2, the J gene TRBJ2-7, with TRBD1 matching over 8 bases. There are 14 residues in the CDR3. Germline V gives CDR1 SGHTA, CDR2 FQGNSA. The J segment lost 3 bases and the V segment lost 4 bases, leaving 5 bases of the junction unmatched. For the CDR3, the DNA is TGTGCCAGCAGCTCTGCCGGGACAGGCTACGAGCAGTACTTC. Protein sequence: CASSSAGTGYEQYF.

The count of this clone is one. The J gene is TRBJ1-1, the V gene TRBV28; D may be TRBD1 (6 bases). The CDR3 covers 12 residues. V was shortened by 6 bases and J by 5 bases, with 10 bases between the two germline ends. CDR1 MDHEN and CDR2 SYDVKM come from the germline V gene. Here the CDR3 DNA reads TGTGCCAGCAGGGGAGGGGGGACTGAAGCTTTCTTT. Its translation: CASRGGGTEAFF.

The chain joins TRBV19 to TRBJ2-1; 9 nucleotides line up with TRBD1. With 5 bases clipped from V and 3 bases from J, the junction kept 2 bases outside the gene matches. CDR3 length equals 14 residues. The V gene's germline CDR1 is LNHDA and CDR2 SQIVND (reference sequence). CDR3 DNA: TGTGCCAGTAGTGGACAGGGGCACTACAATGAGCAGTTCTTC. This codes for CASSGQGHYNEQFF.

The chain joins TRBV9 to TRBJ2-7; 9 nucleotides align to TRBD2. The CDR3 loop spans 15 amino acids. With 4 bases clipped from V and 7 bases from J, the junction kept 12 bases outside the gene matches. CDR1 and CDR2 (germline): SGDLS, YYNGEE. CDR3: CASSPPSSGMREQYF. For the CDR3, the DNA is TGTGCCAGCAGCCCCCCATCTAGCGGGATGAGGGAGCAGTACTTC.

The chain has TRBV7-9 and TRBJ2-1, with 7 bases matching TRBD2. The J segment lost 7 bases and the V segment lost 2 bases, leaving 8 bases of the junction unmatched. Germline V gives CDR1 SEHNR, CDR2 FQNEAQ (reference sequence). This CDR3 comprises 15 residues. The CDR3 DNA reads TGTGCCAGCAGCTTAAGCGGCGGGAGTTATAATGAGCAGTTCTTC. Translated, it gives CASSLSGGSYNEQFF.

V and J are TRBV4-3 and TRBJ2-3; TRBD2 aligns across 10 bases. Germline CDR1 and CDR2: LGHNA and YSLEER. V lost 1 base and J lost 4; bases outside the gene matches: 5. The CDR3 extends over 16 amino acids. Here the CDR3 DNA reads TGCGCCAGCAGCCAAGCTAGCGGGAGTGGGGCAGATACGCAGTATTTT. Encoded protein: CASSQASGSGADTQYF.

This clone was detected only once. The genes are TRBV5-1 and TRBJ1-2, with 8 positions matching TRBD1. The trim removed 4 bases at V and 8 bases at J, leaving 1 base unmatched. The CDR3 spans 11 residues. Germline values: CDR1 SGHRS, CDR2 YFSETQ. The DNA for the CDR3 is TGCGCCAGCAGCACAGGGGGAGGCTACACCTTC. Translated: CASSTGGGYTF.

As concerns this clone: The sample carries other DNA sequences with the same CDR3. The chain joins TRBV5-1 to TRBJ2-7; TRBD1 aligns across 8 bases. V lost 0 bases to trimming and J lost 4 bases; unmatched junction nucleotides: 3. This CDR3 is 14 amino acids long. Germline values: CDR1 SGHRS, CDR2 YFSETQ. CDR3 DNA sequence: TGCGCCAGCAGCTTGGGTCAGGGGGCATACGAGCAGTACTTC. Protein sequence: CASSLGQGAYEQYF. Using reference TRBV5-1 and TRBJ2-7 for the parts outside the CDR3, the full variable domain is KAGVTQTPRYLIKTRGQQVTLSCSPISGHRSVSWYQQTPGQGLQFLFEYFSETQRNKGNFPGRFSGRQFSNSRSEMNVSTLELGDSALYLCASSLGQGAYEQYFGPGTRLTVT.

Here the CDR3 DNA reads TGTGCCAGCAGTGAAGTCCGACAGGGGGTGTACTTC. This encodes CASSEVRQGVYF. This chain uses TRBV6-1 with TRBJ2-7; 9 bases agree with TRBD1. The CDR3 runs 12 residues. V lost 1 base, J lost 12 bases, and 4 bases stayed unmatched. In germline, CDR1 is MNHNS, CDR2 SASEGT.

The chain employs TRBV7-2 and TRBJ1-1, with D hard to call. Germline V gene sequence: CDR1 SGHTA, CDR2 FQGNSA. The CDR3 length is 14 residues. V shed 6 bases and J shed 5 bases, with 16 bases lying between them. The CDR3 loop reads CASSYGAEGTEAFF. CDR3 nucleotides: TGTGCCAGCAGTTATGGAGCAGAAGGTACTGAAGCTTTCTTT.

This chain connects TRBV6-1 to TRBJ1-3, with 7 nucleotides matching TRBD1. CDR1 is MNHNS, CDR2 SASEGT, per germline. There are 15 residues in the CDR3. J was trimmed by 0 bases and V by 6 bases; bases with no gene match: 5. This CDR3 is CASSLHRGSGNTIYF. DNA for the CDR3: TGTGCCAGCAGCCTACACAGGGGCTCTGGAAACACCATATATTTT.

The gene calls are TRBV19 and TRBJ2-7; TRBD1 aligns across 9 bases. With 8 bases clipped from V and 3 bases from J, the junction kept 8 bases outside the gene matches. The germline V gene has CDR1 LNHDA and CDR2 SQIVND (reference sequence). The CDR3 loop spans 14 amino acids. The CDR3 coding sequence is TGTGCCAGTCGGCCCGGGACAGGGTTCTACGAGCAGTACTTC. This sequence encodes CASRPGTGFYEQYF.

V usage is TRBV2 and J usage is TRBJ1-2, with 8 bases identical to TRBD1. The CDR3 spans 12 residues. Germline lookup yields CDR1 SNHLY and CDR2 FYNNEI. V was pared by 5 bases and J by 7 bases, with 3 bases of the junction left unmatched. CDR3: CASSSDRAGYTF. Here the CDR3 DNA reads TGTGCCAGCAGTTCGGACAGGGCTGGCTACACCTTC.

V is TRBV7-2 and J is TRBJ2-1; TRBD2 might be the D (7 bases). Trimming pared 1 base from V and 8 bases from J, leaving 12 bases between. CDR1 is SGHTA, CDR2 FQGNSA, per germline. The CDR3 length is 14 residues. The CDR3 bases are TGTGCCAGCAGCTTAGATTGGGGGGGCGATGAGCAGTTCTTC. It translates to CASSLDWGGDEQFF.

This clone was seen more than once but under ten times. Other DNA sequences from this sample encode an identical CDR3 as well. The V and J genes are TRBV11-3 and TRBJ2-2; D is undetermined. CDR3 length equals 13 residues. Germline CDR1 reads SGHNT; CDR2 reads YENEEA. Trimming left V 1 base short and J 4 bases short, with 4 bases between. Here the CDR3 reads CASSLVRTGELFF. The CDR3 DNA is TGTGCCAGCAGCTTAGTGCGCACCGGGGAGCTGTTTTTT.

The chain joins TRBV30 to TRBJ2-7, with TRBD1 as a possible D gene (6 bases). This CDR3 is 14 amino acids long. The V end lost 0 bases, the J end lost 6 bases, and 15 bases lay between the germline ends. Germline CDR1 is GTSNPN and CDR2 is SVGIG (reference sequence). The CDR3 region is CAWSVGQLVSEQYF. CDR3 DNA: TGTGCCTGGAGTGTCGGACAGTTGGTTAGCGAGCAGTACTTC.

This sequence joins TRBV5-1 and TRBJ1-4; 7 positions agree with TRBD1. The V and J ends lost 3 bases and 6 bases, in that order; junction bases with no gene match: 8. Looked up from germline, CDR1 is SGHRS and CDR2 is YFSETQ. CDR3 size: 15 residues. CDR3: CASSWTGPEDEKLFF. CDR3 coding DNA: TGCGCCAGCAGCTGGACAGGTCCAGAGGATGAAAAACTGTTTTTT.

The genes are TRBV29-1 and TRBJ2-1, with D unresolved. The length of the CDR3 is 12 residues. V lost 7 bases to trimming and J lost 9 bases, with 16 bases between them. Germline-derived CDR1 and CDR2 are SQVTM and ANQGSEA. CDR3 DNA: TGCAGCGCCCTAACCCCAAGGAGTGAGCAGTTCTTC. The encoded protein is CSALTPRSEQFF.

The chain has TRBV2 and TRBJ2-3; D gene uncertain. Germline V lookup: CDR1 SNHLY, CDR2 FYNNEI. There are 14 residues in the CDR3. V shed 2 bases and J shed 3 bases, with 9 bases lying between them. The CDR3 region is CASSETHQTDTQYF. The CDR3 bases are TGTGCCAGCAGTGAAACCCACCAGACAGATACGCAGTATTTT.

The V and J genes are TRBV18 and TRBJ2-1; D might be TRBD2 (6 bases). The CDR3 is 15 amino acids. V was cut by 5 bases and J by 1 base, with 12 bases left in between. Germline CDR1 KGHSH, CDR2 LQKENI. For the CDR3, the DNA is TGTGCCAGCTCAACTAGCCCGAGTTCCTACAATGAGCAGTTCTTC. Protein product: CASSTSPSSYNEQFF.

This chain uses TRBV24-1 with TRBJ2-7, with TRBD1 identical over 7 bases. From germline, CDR1 is KGHDR and CDR2 SFDVKD. V shed 5 bases and J 3 bases; nucleotides not matched to a gene: 0. There are 12 residues in the CDR3. In DNA form, the CDR3 reads TGTGCCACCAGTGGACAGGGCTACGAGCAGTACTTC. Translating it yields CATSGQGYEQYF.

The chain carries TRBV28 and TRBJ1-4; maybe TRBD1 (6 bases). Germline loops: CDR1 MDHEN, CDR2 SYDVKM. Trimming removed 8 bases at V and 3 bases at J, with 16 bases between. The CDR3 has 15 residues. In nucleotides, the CDR3 is TGTGCCAGCCGAAAAGGGGGGGGACCTAATGAAAAACTGTTTTTT. Protein sequence: CASRKGGGPNEKLFF.